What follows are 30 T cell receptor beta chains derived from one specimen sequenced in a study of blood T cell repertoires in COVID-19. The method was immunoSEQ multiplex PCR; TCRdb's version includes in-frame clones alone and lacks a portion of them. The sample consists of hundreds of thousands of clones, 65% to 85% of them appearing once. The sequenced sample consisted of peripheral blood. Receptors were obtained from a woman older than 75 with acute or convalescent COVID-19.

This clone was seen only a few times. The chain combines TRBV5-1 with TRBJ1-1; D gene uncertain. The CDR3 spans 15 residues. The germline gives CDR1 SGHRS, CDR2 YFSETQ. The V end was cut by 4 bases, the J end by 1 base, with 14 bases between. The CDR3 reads CASSRGDGENTEAFF. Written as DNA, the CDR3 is TGCGCCAGCAGCCGGGGAGACGGGGAGAACACTGAAGCTTTCTTT. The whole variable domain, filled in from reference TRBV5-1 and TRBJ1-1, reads KAGVTQTPRYLIKTRGQQVTLSCSPISGHRSVSWYQQTPGQGLQFLFEYFSETQRNKGNFPGRFSGRQFSNSRSEMNVSTLELGDSALYLCASSRGDGENTEAFFGQGTRLTVV.

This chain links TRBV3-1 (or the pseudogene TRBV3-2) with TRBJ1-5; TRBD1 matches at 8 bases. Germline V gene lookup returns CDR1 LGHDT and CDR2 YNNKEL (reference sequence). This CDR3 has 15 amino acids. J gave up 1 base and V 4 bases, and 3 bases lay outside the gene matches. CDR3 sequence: CASSPQGASNQPQHF. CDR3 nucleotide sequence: TGTGCCAGCAGCCCGCAGGGGGCGAGCAATCAGCCCCAGCATTTT.

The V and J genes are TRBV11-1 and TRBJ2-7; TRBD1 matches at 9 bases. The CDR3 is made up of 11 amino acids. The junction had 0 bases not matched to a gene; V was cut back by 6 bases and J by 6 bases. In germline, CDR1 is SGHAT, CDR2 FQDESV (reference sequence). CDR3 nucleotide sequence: TGTGCCAGCAGGGACAGGGGCGAGCAGTACTTC. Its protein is CASRDRGEQYF.

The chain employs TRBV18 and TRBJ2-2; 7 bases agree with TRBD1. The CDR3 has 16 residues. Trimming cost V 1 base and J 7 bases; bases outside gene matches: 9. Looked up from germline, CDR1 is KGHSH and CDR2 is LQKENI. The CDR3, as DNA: TGTGCCAGCTCACCACTACAGGGGTACACCGGCGGGGAGCTGTTTTTT. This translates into CASSPLQGYTGGELFF.

The chain's CDR3 is CASSLPGTVNEQFF. The CDR3 DNA reads as TGTGCCAGCAGTCTCCCCGGGACAGTCAATGAGCAGTTCTTC. The gene calls are TRBV6-5 and TRBJ2-1; 7 nucleotides agree with TRBD1. Germline CDR1 and CDR2: MNHEY and SVGAGI. With V trimmed by 5 bases and J by 6 bases, 7 bases remained unmatched. The CDR3 totals 14 residues.

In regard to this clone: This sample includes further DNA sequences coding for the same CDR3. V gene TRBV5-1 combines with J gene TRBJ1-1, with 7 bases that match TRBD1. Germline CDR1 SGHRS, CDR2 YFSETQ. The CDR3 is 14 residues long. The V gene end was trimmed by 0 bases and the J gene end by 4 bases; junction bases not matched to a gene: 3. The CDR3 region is CASSLASGGTEAFF. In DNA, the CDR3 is TGCGCCAGCAGCTTGGCCTCAGGGGGCACTGAAGCTTTCTTT.

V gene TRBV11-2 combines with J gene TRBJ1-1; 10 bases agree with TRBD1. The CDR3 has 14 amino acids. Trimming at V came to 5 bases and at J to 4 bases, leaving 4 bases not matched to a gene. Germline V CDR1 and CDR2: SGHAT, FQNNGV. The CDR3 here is CASSTGTGVTEAFF. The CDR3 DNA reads TGTGCCAGCAGCACCGGGACAGGGGTCACTGAAGCTTTCTTT.

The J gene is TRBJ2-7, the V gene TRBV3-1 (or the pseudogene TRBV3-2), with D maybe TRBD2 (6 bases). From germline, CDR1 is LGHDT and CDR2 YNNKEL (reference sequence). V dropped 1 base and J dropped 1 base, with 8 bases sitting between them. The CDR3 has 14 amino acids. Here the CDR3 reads CASSQAEGSYEQYF. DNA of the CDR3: TGTGCCAGCAGCCAAGCGGAGGGGTCCTACGAGCAGTACTTC.

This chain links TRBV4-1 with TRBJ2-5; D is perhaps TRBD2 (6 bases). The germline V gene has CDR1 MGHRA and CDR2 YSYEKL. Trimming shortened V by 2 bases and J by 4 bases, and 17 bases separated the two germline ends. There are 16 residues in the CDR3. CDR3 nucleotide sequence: TGCGCCAGCAGCCAAAGAGAGGGCGACGGGGGAGAGACCCAGTACTTC. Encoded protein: CASSQREGDGGETQYF.

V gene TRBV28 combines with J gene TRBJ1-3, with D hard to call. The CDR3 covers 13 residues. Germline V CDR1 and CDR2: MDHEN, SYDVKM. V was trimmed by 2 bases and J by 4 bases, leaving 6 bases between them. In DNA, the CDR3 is TGTGCCAGCAGTTTAGGGCAGGGAAACACCATATATTTT. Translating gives CASSLGQGNTIYF.

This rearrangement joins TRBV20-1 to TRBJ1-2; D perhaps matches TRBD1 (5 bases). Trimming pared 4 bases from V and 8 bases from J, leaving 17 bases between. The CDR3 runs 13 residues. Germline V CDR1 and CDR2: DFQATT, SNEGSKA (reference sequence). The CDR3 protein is CSANDRGRIGYTF. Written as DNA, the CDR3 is TGCAGTGCTAATGATAGGGGCAGGATCGGCTACACCTTC.

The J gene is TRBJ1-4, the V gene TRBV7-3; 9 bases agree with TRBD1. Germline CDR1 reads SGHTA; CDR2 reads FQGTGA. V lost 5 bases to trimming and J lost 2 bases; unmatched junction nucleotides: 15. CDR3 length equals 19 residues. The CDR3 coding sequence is TGTGCCAGCAGCCCATGGGTGCGGGACAGGGAGGTTACTAATGAAAAACTGTTTTTT. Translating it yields CASSPWVRDREVTNEKLFF.

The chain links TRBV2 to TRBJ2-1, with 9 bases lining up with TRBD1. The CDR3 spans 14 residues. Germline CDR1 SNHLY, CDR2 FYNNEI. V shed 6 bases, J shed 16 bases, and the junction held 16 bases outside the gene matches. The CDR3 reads CASSLYLTGTGSFF. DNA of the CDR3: TGTGCCAGCAGCCTATACTTGACCGGGACAGGGTCATTCTTC.

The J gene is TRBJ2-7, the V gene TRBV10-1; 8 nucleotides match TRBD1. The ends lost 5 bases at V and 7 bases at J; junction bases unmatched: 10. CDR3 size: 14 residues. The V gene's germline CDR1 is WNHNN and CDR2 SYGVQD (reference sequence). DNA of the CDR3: TGCGCCAGCAGTCTTGGGCAGGGGGCGGGAGAGCAGTACTTC. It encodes CASSLGQGAGEQYF.

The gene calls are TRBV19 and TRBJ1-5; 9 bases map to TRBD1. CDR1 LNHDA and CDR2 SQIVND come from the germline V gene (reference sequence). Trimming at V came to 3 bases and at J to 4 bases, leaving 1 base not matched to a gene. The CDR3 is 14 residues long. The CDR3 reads CASSMTGGNQPQHF. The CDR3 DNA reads TGTGCCAGTAGTATGACAGGGGGGAATCAGCCCCAGCATTTT. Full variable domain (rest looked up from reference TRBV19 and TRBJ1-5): DGGITQSPKYLFRKEGQNVTLSCEQNLNHDAMYWYRQDPGQGLRLIYYSQIVNDFQKGDIAEGYSVSREKKESFPLTVTSAQKNPTAFYLCASSMTGGNQPQHFGDGTRLSIL.

Here the CDR3 DNA reads TGTGCCAGCAGACTGACAGCTCCTATAGGTTCTGGAAACACCATATATTTT. It encodes CASRLTAPIGSGNTIYF. V and J are TRBV28 and TRBJ1-3; D is possibly TRBD1 (5 bases). The CDR3 extends over 17 amino acids. From germline, CDR1 is MDHEN and CDR2 SYDVKM. The V end was cut by 6 bases, the J end by 1 base, with 19 bases between.

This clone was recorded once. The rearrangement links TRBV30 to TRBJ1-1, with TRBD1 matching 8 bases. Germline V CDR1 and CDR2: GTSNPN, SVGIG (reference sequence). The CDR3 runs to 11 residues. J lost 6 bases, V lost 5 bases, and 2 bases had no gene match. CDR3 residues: CAWRTGPEAFF. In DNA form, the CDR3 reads TGTGCCTGGCGGACAGGGCCTGAAGCTTTCTTT.

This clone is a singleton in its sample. CDR3 region: CASRRTGSLQPQHF. The DNA for the CDR3 is TGTGCCAGCAGAAGGACAGGCTCTCTTCAGCCCCAGCATTTT. The J gene is TRBJ1-5, the V gene TRBV28, with 7 bases lining up with TRBD1. The CDR3 length is 14 residues. Trimming cost V 6 bases and J 6 bases; bases outside gene matches: 8. The V gene's germline CDR1 is MDHEN and CDR2 SYDVKM.

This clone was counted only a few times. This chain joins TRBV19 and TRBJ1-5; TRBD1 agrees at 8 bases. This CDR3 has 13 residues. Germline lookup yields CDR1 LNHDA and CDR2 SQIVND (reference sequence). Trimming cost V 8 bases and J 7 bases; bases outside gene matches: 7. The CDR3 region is CASSQGAGQPQHF. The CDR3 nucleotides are TGTGCCAGTTCTCAGGGGGCGGGCCAGCCCCAGCATTTT.

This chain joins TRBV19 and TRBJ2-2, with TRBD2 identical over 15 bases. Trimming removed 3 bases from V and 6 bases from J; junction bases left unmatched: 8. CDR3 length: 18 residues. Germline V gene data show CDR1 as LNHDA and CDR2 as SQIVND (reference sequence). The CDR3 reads CASSMRGLAGGYAGELFF. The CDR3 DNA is TGTGCCAGTAGTATGAGAGGACTAGCGGGGGGGTACGCCGGGGAGCTGTTTTTT.

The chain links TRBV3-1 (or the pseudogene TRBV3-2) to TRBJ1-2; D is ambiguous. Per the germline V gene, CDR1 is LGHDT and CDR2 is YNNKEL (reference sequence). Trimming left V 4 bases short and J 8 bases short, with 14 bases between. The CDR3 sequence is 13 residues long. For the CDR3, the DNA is TGTGCCAGCAGCCTGGTTTCGTCGGGGGGCTACACCTTC. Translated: CASSLVSSGGYTF.

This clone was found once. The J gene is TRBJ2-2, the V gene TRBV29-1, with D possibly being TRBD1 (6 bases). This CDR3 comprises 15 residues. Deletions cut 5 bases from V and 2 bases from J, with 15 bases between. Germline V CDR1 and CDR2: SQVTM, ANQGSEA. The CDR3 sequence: CSVQDSYYNTGELFF. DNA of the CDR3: TGCAGCGTTCAGGACAGCTATTATAACACCGGGGAGCTGTTTTTT.

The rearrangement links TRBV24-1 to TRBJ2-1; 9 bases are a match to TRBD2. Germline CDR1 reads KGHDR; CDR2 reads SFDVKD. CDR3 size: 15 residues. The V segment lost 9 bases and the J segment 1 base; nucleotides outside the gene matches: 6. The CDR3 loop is CATFNLAGSYNEQFF. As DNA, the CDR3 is TGTGCCACCTTCAACCTAGCGGGATCCTACAATGAGCAGTTCTTC.

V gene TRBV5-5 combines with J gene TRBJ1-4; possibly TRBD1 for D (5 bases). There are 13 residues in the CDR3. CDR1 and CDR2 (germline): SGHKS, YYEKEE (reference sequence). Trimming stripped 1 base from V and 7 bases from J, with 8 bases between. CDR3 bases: TGTGCCAGCAGCTTGTTTCAGGGTGAAAAACTGTTTTTT. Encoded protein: CASSLFQGEKLFF.

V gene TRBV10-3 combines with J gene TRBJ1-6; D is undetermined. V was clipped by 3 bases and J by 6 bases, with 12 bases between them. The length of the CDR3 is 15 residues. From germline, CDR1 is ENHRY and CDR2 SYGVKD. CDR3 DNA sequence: TGTGCCATCAGTGATGATAGACATACTAATTCACCCCTCCACTTT. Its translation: CAISDDRHTNSPLHF.

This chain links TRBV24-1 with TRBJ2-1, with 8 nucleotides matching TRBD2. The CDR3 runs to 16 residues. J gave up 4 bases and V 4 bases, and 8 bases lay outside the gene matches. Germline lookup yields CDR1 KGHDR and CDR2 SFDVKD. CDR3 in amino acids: CATSDSSGRGYNEQFF. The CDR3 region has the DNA TGTGCCACCAGTGACTCCAGCGGGAGAGGGTACAATGAGCAGTTCTTC.

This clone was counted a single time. CDR3 in amino acids: CSARTGGGEKLFF. CDR3 coding DNA: TGCAGCGCAAGGACAGGGGGAGGTGAAAAACTGTTTTTT. V usage is TRBV29-1 and J usage is TRBJ1-4; 10 bases agree with TRBD1. Losses at the gene ends were 7 bases for V and 7 bases for J; bases not matched to a gene: 6. Germline-derived CDR1 and CDR2 are SQVTM and ANQGSEA. This CDR3 region has 13 residues.

CDR3 sequence reads: CARANDRLEPQHF. The CDR3 DNA reads as TGTGCCAGAGCAAATGACAGGTTAGAACCCCAGCATTTT. The J gene is TRBJ1-5, the V gene TRBV19; D is perhaps TRBD1 (6 bases). CDR3 size: 13 residues. V was pared by 9 bases and J by 10 bases, with 19 bases between. Looked up from germline, CDR1 is LNHDA and CDR2 is SQIVND (reference sequence).

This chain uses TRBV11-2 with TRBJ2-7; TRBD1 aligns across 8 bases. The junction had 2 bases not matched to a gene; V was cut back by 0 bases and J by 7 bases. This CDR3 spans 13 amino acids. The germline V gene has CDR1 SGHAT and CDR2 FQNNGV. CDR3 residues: CASSLEYRGEQYF. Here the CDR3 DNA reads TGTGCCAGCAGCTTAGAATACAGGGGGGAGCAGTACTTC.

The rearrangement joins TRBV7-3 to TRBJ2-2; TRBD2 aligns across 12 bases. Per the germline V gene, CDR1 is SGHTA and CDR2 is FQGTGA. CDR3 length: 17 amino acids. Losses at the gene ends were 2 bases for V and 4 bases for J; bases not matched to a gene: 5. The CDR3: CASSLGTSGRSTGELFF. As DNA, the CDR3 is TGTGCCAGCAGCTTAGGAACTAGCGGGAGGTCCACCGGGGAGCTGTTTTTT. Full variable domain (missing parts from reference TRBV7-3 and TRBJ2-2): GAGVSQTPSNKVTEKGKYVELRCDPISGHTALYWYRQSLGQGPEFLIYFQGTGAADDSGLPNDRFFAVRPEGSVSTLKIQRTERGDSAVYLCASSLGTSGRSTGELFFGEGSRLTVL.